The 18 T cell receptor beta chains listed next were all sequenced from one sample in a study of cytomegalovirus exposure and HLA in healthy donors. The PCR had 60 Vbeta and 13 Jbeta primers. Clones were sequenced by immunoSEQ multiplex PCR, and TCRdb holds only the in-frame ones, with some missing. Here the sample spans approximately 150,000 clones, around 78% being singletons. The sample was PBMCs. The receptors stem from a woman between 40 and 50 years old in good health and CMV-seronegative.

CDR3 sequence: CASSLAGQGYEQYF. As DNA, the CDR3 is TGTGCCAGCAGCTTAGCTGGGCAAGGCTACGAGCAGTACTTC. The J gene is TRBJ2-7, the V gene TRBV11-1; D call uncertain. CDR1 and CDR2 from the germline V gene are SGHAT and FQDESV (reference sequence). This CDR3 comprises 14 residues. The V and J ends lost 0 bases and 3 bases respectively, with 9 bases between them.

V gene TRBV2 combines with J gene TRBJ1-2; TRBD1 matches at 7 bases. The germline V gene encodes CDR1 SNHLY and CDR2 FYNNEI. V lost 5 bases to trimming and J lost 0 bases; unmatched junction nucleotides: 9. The CDR3 runs 16 residues. The CDR3 bases are TGTGCCAGCAGTCCTTCCTCCGGGACAGCTAACTATGGCTACACCTTC. Its translation: CASSPSSGTANYGYTF.

This chain joins TRBV10-3 and TRBJ1-2; weak D call: TRBD1 (6 bases). Germline V lookup: CDR1 ENHRY, CDR2 SYGVKD. The CDR3 is 14 amino acids. Deletions cut 2 bases from V and 3 bases from J, with 10 bases between. The CDR3 DNA sequence: TGTGCCATCAGTGAGGAGGACAGTTACTATGGCTACACCTTC. It is translated as CAISEEDSYYGYTF.

The chain has TRBV21-1 and TRBJ1-5; the D segment call TRBD1 is taken from the table without a DNA check. TRBV21-1 is flagged as a pseudogene. This CDR3 is built from 16 residues. The CDR3 region has the DNA TGTGCCAGCAGCCCCGGTGGGAACAGGGGCAATCAGCCCCAGCATTTT. Protein product: CASSPGGNRGNQPQHF.

The chain joins TRBV5-1 to TRBJ1-1; TRBD1 matches 7 bases. Germline values: CDR1 SGHRS, CDR2 YFSETQ. The V and J ends lost 1 base and 8 bases, in that order; junction bases with no gene match: 5. The CDR3 sequence is 13 residues long. CDR3 nucleotides: TGCGCCAGCAGCTTGTGGACAGGCGGAGAAGCTTTCTTT. It yields the protein CASSLWTGGEAFF.

The genes are TRBV7-9 and TRBJ2-7, with 11 bases lining up with TRBD1. V was clipped by 0 bases and J by 6 bases; unmatched bases: 4. The germline gives CDR1 SEHNR, CDR2 FQNEAQ (reference sequence). The CDR3 has 15 amino acids. CDR3 residues: CASSLAGDRGVEQYF. The CDR3 DNA reads TGTGCCAGCAGCTTAGCAGGGGACAGGGGGGTCGAGCAGTACTTC.

This chain uses TRBV29-1 with TRBJ2-3; TRBD1 is a possible D gene (6 bases). V was clipped by 4 bases and J by 0 bases, with 8 bases between them. The germline V gene has CDR1 SQVTM and CDR2 ANQGSEA. The length of the CDR3 is 13 residues. The CDR3: CSVAQGSTDTQYF. For the CDR3, the DNA is TGCAGCGTTGCACAGGGAAGCACAGATACGCAGTATTTT.

The chain is built from TRBV6-1 and TRBJ2-2; 8 positions agree with TRBD1. V dropped 4 bases and J dropped 3; count of bases not matched to a gene: 4. CDR1 and CDR2 from the germline V gene are MNHNS and SASEGT. This CDR3 has 15 amino acids. CDR3 region: CASSGRTGYTGELFF. The CDR3 DNA is TGTGCCAGCAGTGGGAGGACAGGGTACACCGGGGAGCTGTTTTTT.

The rearrangement links TRBV2 to TRBJ2-5, with D possibly being TRBD2 (6 bases). The J call could be wrong; TRBJ2-7 is a better fit for the DNA end. CDR3 length equals 15 residues. Germline CDR1 reads SNHLY; CDR2 reads FYNNEI. The CDR3 DNA reads TGTGCCAGCAGCTTAGACGCGACTAGCTCCTACGAGCAGTACTTC. Translating it yields CASSLDATSSYEQYF.

The gene calls are TRBV28 and TRBJ1-4, with D possibly matching TRBD1 (5 bases). Trimming left V 2 bases short and J 8 bases short, with 9 bases between. The CDR3 runs 13 residues. Germline lookup yields CDR1 MDHEN and CDR2 SYDVKM. The CDR3 bases are TGTGCCAGCAGTTTACAGGGTCCCGAAAAACTGTTTTTT. This gives the protein CASSLQGPEKLFF. The entire variable domain, with the rest obtained from reference TRBV28 and TRBJ1-4, is as follows: DVKVTQSSRYLVKRTGEKVFLECVQDMDHENMFWYRQDPGLGLRLIYFSYDVKMKEKGDIPEGYSVSREKKERFSLILESASTNQTSMYLCASSLQGPEKLFFGSGTQLSVL.

The chain combines TRBV7-8 with TRBJ2-7; 7 positions agree with TRBD1. CDR1 is SGHVS, CDR2 FQNEAQ, per germline. The V segment lost 0 bases and the J segment 5 bases; nucleotides outside the gene matches: 1. The CDR3 extends over 13 amino acids. The CDR3 loop reads CASSLARGHEQYF. The CDR3 DNA sequence: TGTGCCAGCAGCTTAGCAAGGGGGCACGAGCAGTACTTC.

The rearrangement uses TRBV2 and TRBJ1-3; possible D gene TRBD1, 6 bases. This CDR3 comprises 17 residues. Trimming stripped 5 bases from V and 1 base from J, with 18 bases between. From germline, CDR1 is SNHLY and CDR2 FYNNEI. The CDR3 sequence: CASSLTRGGQSGNTIYF. The CDR3 DNA sequence: TGTGCCAGCAGTCTTACGAGGGGGGGGCAGTCTGGAAACACCATATATTTT.

The rearrangement links TRBV30 to TRBJ1-2; D ambiguous. The germline V gene encodes CDR1 GTSNPN and CDR2 SVGIG (reference sequence). V was trimmed by 5 bases and J by 4 bases, leaving 11 bases between them. The length of the CDR3 is 12 residues. The CDR3 is CAWAGIGYGYTF. In DNA form, the CDR3 reads TGTGCCTGGGCGGGGATCGGCTATGGCTACACCTTC.

The chain employs TRBV28 and TRBJ1-1; D not certain. Trimming left V 5 bases short and J 1 base short, with 8 bases between. Germline-derived CDR1 and CDR2 are MDHEN and SYDVKM. There are 13 residues in the CDR3. DNA for the CDR3: TGTGCCAGCAGTCCCAGGAAGAACACTGAAGCTTTCTTT. This gives the protein CASSPRKNTEAFF.

This chain connects TRBV7-2 to TRBJ2-5; TRBD2 might be the D (6 bases). Trimming pared 3 bases from V and 2 bases from J, leaving 10 bases between. The CDR3 spans 14 residues. The germline V gene encodes CDR1 SGHTA and CDR2 FQGNSA. The CDR3 spells CASSFGTAQETQYF. For the CDR3, the DNA is TGTGCCAGCAGCTTCGGGACTGCTCAAGAGACCCAGTACTTC.

This chain joins TRBV5-6 and TRBJ1-1, with D tentatively TRBD1 (6 bases). The V and J ends lost 2 bases and 3 bases respectively, with 14 bases between them. The germline V gene encodes CDR1 SGHDT and CDR2 YYEEEE. The CDR3 spans 15 residues. The CDR3 region is CASSLGWGGHTEAFF. The CDR3 DNA follows: TGTGCCAGCAGCTTAGGTTGGGGGGGCCACACTGAAGCTTTCTTT.

V is TRBV5-6 and J is TRBJ2-1; TRBD2 matches 10 bases. The trim removed 4 bases at V and 2 bases at J, leaving 3 bases unmatched. Germline loops: CDR1 SGHDT, CDR2 YYEEEE. The CDR3 contains 15 residues. The CDR3 loop is CASSGLAEPYNEQFF. The CDR3 DNA reads TGTGCCAGCAGCGGACTAGCGGAACCCTACAATGAGCAGTTCTTC.

The J gene is TRBJ1-1, the V gene TRBV2, with D possibly matching TRBD1 (5 bases). Per germline, CDR1 SNHLY and CDR2 FYNNEI. The CDR3 sequence is 14 residues long. V was shortened by 6 bases and J by 4 bases, with 15 bases between the two germline ends. The CDR3 DNA sequence: TGTGCCAGCAGCGCCACAGGAGTTAGCACTGAAGCTTTCTTT. It translates to CASSATGVSTEAFF.